The 5 T cell receptor beta chains below come from one sample, sequenced in a study of cytomegalovirus exposure and HLA in healthy donors. Using immunoSEQ multiplex PCR, the repertoire was profiled, and TCRdb retains in-frame clones only, with some absent. The repertoire holds about 110,000 clones, approximately 94% seen once, with 0.67% in the top ten. Material: PBMCs. Source of these receptors: a woman between 18 and 29 years old in good health and CMV-seronegative.

On this clone itself: In the same sample, other DNA sequences code for this CDR3. The CDR3, as DNA: TGCAGCGTTGAAGATCCACTAGCGGTTAGCACAGATACGCAGTATTTT. Its translation: CSVEDPLAVSTDTQYF. This chain joins TRBV29-1 and TRBJ2-3; 8 bases agree with TRBD2. The CDR3 totals 16 residues. CDR1 and CDR2 from the germline V gene are SQVTM and ANQGSEA. The trim removed 0 bases at V and 0 bases at J, leaving 5 bases unmatched.

The genes are TRBV28 and TRBJ1-4; no clear D. There are 14 residues in the CDR3. Trimming took off 3 bases at V and 5 bases at J, with 10 bases between the two ends. Germline lookup yields CDR1 MDHEN and CDR2 SYDVKM. CDR3 sequence: CASSLVGRNEKLFF. The CDR3 DNA is TGTGCCAGCAGTTTGGTTGGTCGGAATGAAAAACTGTTTTTT.

Details on this clone: One junction end does not reproduce the germline sequence, and a read error may be involved. The chain links TRBV11-2 to TRBJ1-2; D perhaps matches TRBD1 (6 bases). The CDR3 totals 13 residues. Germline CDR1 SGHAT, CDR2 FQNNGV. CDR3 coding DNA: TGTGCCAGCAGCTTAGGGGGTACAGGGCGGCCCCGCTTC. Residues: CASSLGGTGRPRF.

CDR3 DNA: TGTGCCAGCAGTCCTACGCGGGACGGTCAGCCCCAGCATTTT. Amino acid sequence: CASSPTRDGQPQHF. This chain joins TRBV7-9 and TRBJ1-5; D is perhaps TRBD1 (5 bases). Germline CDR1 SEHNR, CDR2 FQNEAQ (reference sequence). The CDR3 is 14 amino acids. V lost 6 bases to trimming and J lost 6 bases, with 15 bases between them. Variable domain in full (rest from reference TRBV7-9 and TRBJ1-5): DTGVSQNPRHKITKRGQNVTFRCDPISEHNRLYWYRQTLGQGPEFLTYFQNEAQLEKSRLLSDRFSAERPKGSFSTLEIQRTEQGDSAMYLCASSPTRDGQPQHFGDGTRLSIL.

V usage is TRBV7-6 and J usage is TRBJ2-6, with 10 bases aligning to TRBD1. The CDR3 extends over 19 amino acids. Looked up from germline, CDR1 is SGHVS and CDR2 is FNYEAQ. V gave up 5 bases and J gave up 4 bases; unmatched junction bases: 14. This CDR3 reads CASSPSGTGASWGANVLTF. The CDR3 DNA reads TGTGCCAGCAGCCCGAGCGGGACAGGGGCTTCTTGGGGGGCCAACGTCCTGACTTTC.